These 28 T cell receptor beta chains were sequenced from one sample in a study of T cell responses to AZD1222 COVID-19 vaccine. Sequencing used immunoSEQ multiplex PCR; TCRdb keeps in-frame clones, though not all of them. The top ten clones hold approximately 0.52% of a sample with 250,000 or so clones, 93% of them seen once. The sample was peripheral blood, taken on day 0 of AZD1222 vaccination. These TCRs come from an adult in good health.

The rearrangement links TRBV29-1 to TRBJ2-5; D gene unclear. V was cut by 3 bases and J by 6 bases, with 14 bases left in between. From germline, CDR1 is SQVTM and CDR2 ANQGSEA. The CDR3 covers 13 residues. CDR3 residues: CSVDLHSSKTQYF. The CDR3 nucleotides are TGCAGCGTTGACCTACACTCGAGTAAGACCCAGTACTTC.

V usage is TRBV2 and J usage is TRBJ1-5; TRBD1 matches at 8 bases. CDR3 length: 14 amino acids. V lost 5 bases, J lost 7 bases, and 7 bases stayed unmatched. Per germline, CDR1 SNHLY and CDR2 FYNNEI. The CDR3 loop is CASSRGQGRQPQHF. CDR3 DNA sequence: TGTGCCAGCAGTCGCGGACAGGGAAGACAGCCCCAGCATTTT.

The chain recombines TRBV28 with TRBJ2-1, with D possibly being TRBD2 (7 bases). With 6 bases removed from V and 2 bases from J, the gap between germline ends came to 11 bases. Germline V gene data show CDR1 as MDHEN and CDR2 as SYDVKM. The CDR3 loop spans 14 amino acids. This CDR3 is CASRSGTTYNEQFF. CDR3 sequence (DNA): TGTGCCAGCAGGAGCGGGACAACCTACAATGAGCAGTTCTTC.

The chain uses TRBV5-1 and TRBJ1-1; 7 bases line up with TRBD1. The V and J ends lost 7 bases and 1 base, in that order; junction bases with no gene match: 10. Looked up from germline, CDR1 is SGHRS and CDR2 is YFSETQ. This CDR3 region has 15 residues. The CDR3 coding sequence is TGCGCCAGCTCAGGGTCAGCAGGGGGGAACACTGAAGCTTTCTTT. This sequence encodes CASSGSAGGNTEAFF.

The rearrangement joins TRBV24-1 to TRBJ1-5; D uncertain. Trimming left V 3 bases short and J 2 bases short, with 10 bases between. The CDR3 is 15 residues long. Germline assignment: CDR1 KGHDR and CDR2 SFDVKD. The CDR3 is CATSDPTEGNQPQHF. The DNA for the CDR3 is TGTGCCACCAGTGATCCGACGGAGGGCAATCAGCCCCAGCATTTT.

The chain recombines TRBV7-2 with TRBJ2-3; D possibly corresponds to TRBD2 (6 bases). The CDR3 covers 15 residues. Germline V gives CDR1 SGHTA, CDR2 FQGNSA. V lost 5 bases and J lost 5, with 17 bases in between. This CDR3 is CASSQTGTGGDTQYF. CDR3 DNA: TGTGCCAGCAGCCAGACCGGGACTGGGGGAGATACGCAGTATTTT.

This chain uses TRBV18 with TRBJ2-5; D uncertain. This CDR3 has 16 amino acids. The germline V gene encodes CDR1 KGHSH and CDR2 LQKENI. V shed 3 bases and J shed 2 bases, with 16 bases lying between them. The CDR3, as DNA: TGTGCCAGCTCACCCCCCAGGCTATTTACTCAAGAGACCCAGTACTTC. Translated, it gives CASSPPRLFTQETQYF.

The V call is TRBV12-3 or TRBV12-4, the J call TRBJ1-4; D gene ambiguous. Trimming shortened V by 2 bases and J by 11 bases, and 6 bases separated the two germline ends. CDR3 size: 11 residues. This CDR3 is CASSLMGKLFF. CDR3 DNA: TGTGCCAGCAGTTTAATGGGGAAACTGTTTTTT.

This clone was seen just once. This chain joins TRBV3-1 (or the pseudogene TRBV3-2) and TRBJ2-1; TRBD1 or TRBD2 may be the D gene (5 bases each). V lost 3 bases to trimming and J lost 6 bases, with 18 bases between them. Germline V gene sequence: CDR1 LGHDT, CDR2 YNNKEL (reference sequence). The CDR3 is made up of 16 amino acids. This CDR3 reads CASSHSGPLRLNEQFF. The CDR3 DNA reads TGTGCCAGCAGCCACTCGGGACCCCTGAGGCTCAATGAGCAGTTCTTC.

The chain uses TRBV5-6 and TRBJ2-3; D is undetermined. The CDR3 runs 14 residues. V lost 4 bases to trimming and J lost 9 bases, with 18 bases between them. The germline gives CDR1 SGHDT, CDR2 YYEEEE. CDR3 in amino acids: CASSPIGFSYTQYF. DNA for the CDR3: TGTGCCAGCAGCCCAATAGGATTCAGTTACACGCAGTATTTT.

The V gene is TRBV29-1, the J gene TRBJ2-7; 8 bases agree with TRBD2. Germline values: CDR1 SQVTM, CDR2 ANQGSEA. Trimming took 4 bases from V and 6 from J; bases not matched to a gene: 14. CDR3 length equals 15 residues. DNA for the CDR3: TGCAGCGTTGCCTCAGCGGGGGATCAAGTAGGCGAGCAGTACTTC. Translation: CSVASAGDQVGEQYF.

J is TRBJ1-1 and V is TRBV11-2; D is perhaps TRBD1 (5 bases). This CDR3 has 16 amino acids. With 4 bases removed from V and 4 bases from J, the gap between germline ends came to 19 bases. The V gene's germline CDR1 is SGHAT and CDR2 FQNNGV. As DNA, the CDR3 is TGTGCCAGCAGCTCCGGGCGGAGGGGTAATACCACTGAAGCTTTCTTT. This gives the protein CASSSGRRGNTTEAFF.

This chain joins TRBV10-3 and TRBJ2-7; D is unclear. V lost 6 bases and J lost 5, with 11 bases in between. Germline CDR1 and CDR2: ENHRY and SYGVKD. The CDR3 extends over 12 amino acids. In DNA form, the CDR3 reads TGTGCCATCAGAGGCCCCAACCACGAGCAGTACTTC. It translates to CAIRGPNHEQYF.

The CDR3 region is CASSYPHRGNQPQHF. Here the CDR3 DNA reads TGTGCCAGCAGTTATCCCCATCGGGGCAATCAGCCCCAGCATTTT. V usage is TRBV6-2 or TRBV6-3 and J usage is TRBJ1-5; D gene uncertain. V was cut by 3 bases and J by 2 bases, with 11 bases left in between. CDR1 and CDR2 from the germline V gene are MNHEY and SVGEGT. The CDR3 length is 15 residues.

The genes are TRBV29-1 and TRBJ2-3; 10 nucleotides line up with TRBD2. This CDR3 comprises 14 residues. V shed 6 bases and J 4 bases; nucleotides not matched to a gene: 7. Germline CDR1 reads SQVTM; CDR2 reads ANQGSEA. The DNA for the CDR3 is TGCAGCGTGGAGGGAGCGGGAGGGCCAGATACGCAGTATTTT. Protein: CSVEGAGGPDTQYF.

The chain is built from TRBV5-6 and TRBJ1-6; D ambiguous. Germline CDR1 is SGHDT and CDR2 is YYEEEE. The CDR3 loop spans 15 amino acids. With 2 bases removed from V and 10 bases from J, the gap between germline ends came to 16 bases. The CDR3 reads CASSFRQAWGSPLHF. For the CDR3, the DNA is TGTGCCAGCAGCTTTCGGCAGGCGTGGGGATCACCCCTCCACTTT.

The rearrangement joins TRBV4-1 to TRBJ1-2, with 9 bases that match TRBD1. Germline V gene lookup returns CDR1 MGHRA and CDR2 YSYEKL. This CDR3 contains 15 residues. V shed 3 bases and J 0 bases; nucleotides not matched to a gene: 2. The CDR3 reads CASSHGQGTNYGYTF. The CDR3 DNA reads as TGCGCCAGCAGCCATGGACAGGGGACTAACTATGGCTACACCTTC.

The chain is built from TRBV7-8 and TRBJ1-1; D is unclear. The CDR3 extends over 13 amino acids. V lost 0 bases and J 6 bases, leaving 8 bases between the germline ends. Per germline, CDR1 SGHVS and CDR2 FQNEAQ. CDR3 amino acids: CASSLALSAEAFF. The CDR3 region has the DNA TGTGCCAGCAGCTTAGCCCTGAGCGCTGAAGCTTTCTTT.

The chain is built from TRBV28 and TRBJ2-7; D is unresolved. CDR1 is MDHEN, CDR2 SYDVKM, per germline. The CDR3 loop spans 12 amino acids. Trimming cost V 3 bases and J 5 bases, with 8 bases left between them. The CDR3 DNA is TGTGCCAGCAGTTTCTCCCAGAACGAGCAGTACTTC. This codes for CASSFSQNEQYF.

CDR3 sequence reads: CASSKDPRASLYEQYF. CDR3 sequence (DNA): TGTGCCAGCAGCAAGGACCCCAGGGCGTCGTTGTACGAGCAGTACTTC. This chain uses TRBV21-1 with TRBJ2-7; TRBD1 is taken as the D call from the table, unchecked against the DNA. TRBV21-1 is a documented pseudogene. The CDR3 is 16 amino acids.

The CDR3 reads CASIPRDSYNEQFF. The CDR3 bases are TGTGCCAGCATCCCCCGGGACAGTTACAATGAGCAGTTCTTC. The chain employs TRBV6-2 or TRBV6-3 and TRBJ2-1; 7 nucleotides line up with TRBD1. The CDR3 has 14 residues. V lost 7 bases, J lost 4 bases, and 7 bases stayed unmatched. The germline V gene has CDR1 MNHEY and CDR2 SVGEGT.

CDR3 coding DNA: TGTGCCAGCAGTTTTCTGGGACCCCCAGGGCAGTACTTC. This gives the protein CASSFLGPPGQYF. V gene TRBV27 combines with J gene TRBJ2-7; D assignment may be TRBD1 or TRBD2 (5 bases each). CDR3 length equals 13 residues. The V gene's germline CDR1 is MNHEY and CDR2 SMNVEV (reference sequence). The V gene lost 3 bases and the J gene lost 9 bases, with 15 bases spanning the gap.

The chain couples TRBV9 to TRBJ2-7; TRBD2 agrees at 12 bases. With 4 bases clipped from V and 3 bases from J, the junction kept 5 bases outside the gene matches. The CDR3 is made up of 15 amino acids. Germline-derived CDR1 and CDR2 are SGDLS and YYNGEE. CDR3 region: CASSFGLAGLYEQYF. CDR3 nucleotides: TGTGCCAGCAGCTTCGGACTAGCGGGACTCTACGAGCAGTACTTC.

V usage is TRBV18 and J usage is TRBJ2-2; D is unclear. CDR1 is KGHSH, CDR2 LQKENI, per germline. The CDR3 contains 15 residues. The V and J ends lost 2 bases and 1 base respectively, with 8 bases between them. CDR3 loop: CASSPYTQNTGELFF. CDR3 nucleotides: TGTGCCAGCTCACCATACACCCAGAACACCGGGGAGCTGTTTTTT.

The chain couples TRBV2 to TRBJ2-5, with 7 bases fitting TRBD2. CDR1 SNHLY and CDR2 FYNNEI come from the germline V gene. This CDR3 comprises 14 residues. With 3 bases clipped from V and 3 bases from J, the junction kept 4 bases outside the gene matches. CDR3 nucleotide sequence: TGTGCCAGCAGTGAGTCTAGCGGCAAAGAGACCCAGTACTTC. Translated, it gives CASSESSGKETQYF. The entire variable domain, with the rest obtained from reference TRBV2 and TRBJ2-5, is as follows: EPEVTQTPSHQVTQMGQEVILRCVPISNHLYFYWYRQILGQKVEFLVSFYNNEISEKSEIFDDQFSVERPDGSNFTLKIRSTKLEDSAMYFCASSESSGKETQYFGPGTRLLVL.

The V call is TRBV19, the J call TRBJ1-2; perhaps TRBD1 as D (5 bases). The germline CDR1 and CDR2 sequences are LNHDA and SQIVND (reference sequence). Trimming took 5 bases from V and 2 from J, leaving 15 bases between them. This CDR3 is 15 amino acids long. In nucleotides, the CDR3 is TGTGCCAGTAGTCGGACCGGGACTCCGAACTATGGCTACACCTTC. Protein product: CASSRTGTPNYGYTF.

This chain links TRBV4-3 with TRBJ1-5, with 7 bases lining up with TRBD1. The trim removed 0 bases at V and 6 bases at J, leaving 11 bases unmatched. This CDR3 has 17 residues. CDR1 and CDR2 from the germline V gene are LGHNA and YSLEER. CDR3 sequence: CASSQDGNGPGGQPQHF. CDR3 bases: TGCGCCAGCAGCCAAGACGGTAACGGGCCAGGGGGTCAGCCCCAGCATTTT.

The J gene is TRBJ1-1, the V gene TRBV28; D remains ambiguous. The CDR3 is 11 amino acids. Germline values: CDR1 MDHEN, CDR2 SYDVKM. The ends were cut back, 2 bases at V and 7 bases at J, with 5 bases in the middle. The CDR3 coding sequence is TGTGCCAGCAGTTTAGGCGATGAAGCTTTCTTT. It codes for CASSLGDEAFF.